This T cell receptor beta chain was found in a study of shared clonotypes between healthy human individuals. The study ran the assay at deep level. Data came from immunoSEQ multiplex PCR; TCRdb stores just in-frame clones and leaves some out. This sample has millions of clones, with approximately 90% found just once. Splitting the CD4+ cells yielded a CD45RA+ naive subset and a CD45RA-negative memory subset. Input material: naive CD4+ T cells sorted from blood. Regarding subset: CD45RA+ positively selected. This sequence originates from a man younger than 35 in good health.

As DNA, the CDR3 is TGCGCCAGCAGCCCAGACAGCTTTCCCACTGAAGCTTTCTTT. Its translation is CASSPDSFPTEAFF. V gene TRBV5-1 combines with J gene TRBJ1-1; weak D call: TRBD1 (5 bases). V was clipped by 4 bases and J by 4 bases, with 14 bases between them. Germline values: CDR1 SGHRS, CDR2 YFSETQ. This CDR3 is 14 amino acids long.